The next 20 T cell receptor beta chains were all read from a single sample in a study of T cells in Graves' hyperthyroidism and ophthalmopathy (dated by TCRdb to the late 2010s). The library was generated by multiplex PCR. These reads were obtained on an Illumina HiSeq 2000. The TCR beta CDR3 regions were amplified from the RNA transcripts. The TCR CDR3 was subjected to a first round of RT-PCR using the HTBI primer set and the Qiagen OneStep RT-PCR kit. Starting from the raw public reads, TCRdb applied fastp trimming at Q25, assembled clones with MiXCR and retained in-frame beta chains. Entries are consolidated by CDR3 protein sequence, retaining the most common genes and DNA. The sample table records about half a million distinct CDR3 sequences; about 20% of these occur just once. Of the sample, about 45% falls within the top ten clones. Sequencing was carried out using blood. All receptors come from a man between 35 and 55 years old with Graves' ophthalmopathy.

To note about this clonotype: Given a far larger clone just one base away, this is likely a sequencing read error. V gene TRBV3-1 combines with J gene TRBJ1-1; D gene ambiguous. The CDR3 covers 12 residues. From germline, CDR1 is LGHDT and CDR2 YNNKEL (reference sequence). The CDR3 coding sequence is TGTGTCAGCAGTCCAGGAAACACTGAAGCTTTCTTT. Protein sequence: CVSSPGNTEAFF.

This clonotype was seen a few times. A much larger clone sits a single nucleotide away, making a read error possible. The chain is built from TRBV12-3 or TRBV12-4 and TRBJ1-1; the D is unclear. Trimming took off 5 bases at V and 4 bases at J, with 17 bases between the two ends. The CDR3 consists of 15 residues. DNA of the CDR3: TGTGCCAGCAGTCCCTCAACGGGTATGAGCACTGAAGCTTTCTTT. It is translated as CASSPSTGMSTEAFF.

This clonotype was counted between two and nine times. V gene TRBV3-1 combines with J gene TRBJ2-7, with D possibly matching TRBD2 (6 bases). The CDR3 covers 13 residues. Per the germline V gene, CDR1 is LGHDT and CDR2 is YNNKEL (reference sequence). V lost 4 bases to trimming and J lost 7 bases, with 14 bases between them. The CDR3, as DNA: TGTGCCAGCAGCCCACTGGACGGGGGTGAGCAGTACTTC. Residues: CASSPLDGGEQYF.

This clonotype was seen a few times. CDR3 sequence: CATSETGTGYQPQHF. In DNA form, the CDR3 reads TGTGCCACCAGTGAAACCGGGACAGGGTATCAGCCCCAGCATTTT. The chain recombines TRBV24-1 with TRBJ1-5, with 9 bases matching TRBD1. V trimming: 4 bases; J trimming: 5 bases; junction bases outside the gene matches: 5. The CDR3 consists of 15 residues. The germline CDR1 and CDR2 sequences are KGHDR and SFDVKD.

This clonotype has a handful of counts. J is TRBJ1-2 and V is TRBV4-1, with no clear D. CDR1 MGHRA and CDR2 YSYEKL come from the germline V gene. This CDR3 comprises 13 residues. Trimming took off 1 base at V and 4 bases at J, with 7 bases between the two ends. The CDR3 sequence: CASSQADTYGYTF. In nucleotides, the CDR3 is TGCGCCAGCAGCCAAGCTGATACCTATGGCTACACCTTC.

This chain joins TRBV24-1 and TRBJ2-1; TRBD2 matches 8 bases. The CDR3 contains 13 residues. CDR1 and CDR2 from the germline V gene are KGHDR and SFDVKD. V trimming: 9 bases; J trimming: 9 bases; junction bases outside the gene matches: 9. In nucleotides, the CDR3 is TGTGCCACCTCCTTGGGCGGGAGGCTTGAGCAGTTCTTC. Its translation is CATSLGGRLEQFF.

In DNA form, the CDR3 reads TGTGCCAGCACCCCTCATCATAATGAAAAACTGTTTTTT. Its protein product is CASTPHHNEKLFF. The chain has TRBV3-1 and TRBJ1-4; D gene uncertain. CDR3 length: 13 residues. Germline CDR1 reads LGHDT; CDR2 reads YNNKEL (reference sequence). Trimming stripped 7 bases from V and 4 bases from J, with 10 bases between.

This chain connects TRBV5-1 to TRBJ2-1; TRBD2 aligns across 10 bases. The germline CDR1 and CDR2 sequences are SGHRS and YFSETQ. This CDR3 contains 16 residues. The ends lost 0 bases at V and 3 bases at J; junction bases unmatched: 3. CDR3 sequence: CASSLEGLANYNEQFF. The CDR3 region has the DNA TGCGCCAGCAGCTTGGAGGGACTAGCGAACTACAATGAGCAGTTCTTC.

Details on this clonotype: Given a much more abundant clone one base away, this may be a read error. The chain recombines TRBV5-6 with TRBJ1-3; TRBD1 matches at 7 bases. The CDR3 is 14 residues long. Trimming cost V 4 bases and J 3 bases; bases outside gene matches: 4. Germline CDR1 and CDR2: SGHDT and YYEEEE. The CDR3 reads CASSRGTDGNTIYF. CDR3 nucleotide sequence: TGTGCCAGCAGCCGCGGGACAGATGGAAACACCATATATTTT.

The chain carries TRBV20-1 and TRBJ2-3; TRBD2 matches at 9 bases. Trimming at V came to 4 bases and at J to 1 base, leaving 3 bases not matched to a gene. Germline V gene lookup returns CDR1 DFQATT and CDR2 SNEGSKA (reference sequence). The CDR3 spans 14 residues. CDR3: CSATRLAGTDTQYF. The CDR3 region has the DNA TGCAGTGCTACCAGACTAGCGGGCACAGATACGCAGTATTTT.

J is TRBJ2-7 and V is TRBV15; possible D gene TRBD2, 6 bases. The CDR3 runs 14 residues. The V and J ends lost 5 bases and 0 bases respectively, with 11 bases between them. Germline CDR1 LNHNV, CDR2 YYDKDF (reference sequence). The CDR3 region is CATSSLGSSYEQYF. CDR3 coding DNA: TGTGCCACCAGCTCCCTCGGGAGCTCCTACGAGCAGTACTTC.

In this sample, this clonotype turned up many times. The chain employs TRBV7-3 and TRBJ2-1; D is unresolved. V was shortened by 5 bases and J by 10 bases, with 12 bases between the two germline ends. CDR3 length: 12 amino acids. CDR1 is SGHTA, CDR2 FQGTGA, per germline. The CDR3 loop is CASSQDSKEQFF. Here the CDR3 DNA reads TGTGCCAGCAGCCAAGACTCCAAAGAGCAGTTCTTC.

This clonotype was counted many times. The chain is built from TRBV9 and TRBJ2-3; D gene unclear. Germline V lookup: CDR1 SGDLS, CDR2 YYNGEE. The ends were cut back, 0 bases at V and 0 bases at J, with 8 bases in the middle. This CDR3 spans 15 amino acids. CDR3: CASSVEASSTDTQYF. The CDR3 region has the DNA TGTGCCAGCAGCGTAGAAGCTTCTAGCACAGATACGCAGTATTTT.

The genes are TRBV12-3 or TRBV12-4 and TRBJ2-1; 7 positions agree with TRBD2. V gave up 3 bases and J gave up 1 base; unmatched junction bases: 6. The CDR3 loop spans 16 amino acids. The CDR3 here is CASSFRRETSYNEQFF. The CDR3 DNA is TGTGCCAGCAGTTTCCGGCGGGAGACATCCTACAATGAGCAGTTCTTC.

This clonotype was seen repeatedly, ten times or more. This chain connects TRBV15 to TRBJ2-3, with D unclear. CDR1 and CDR2 from the germline V gene are LNHNV and YYDKDF (reference sequence). The V gene lost 5 bases and the J gene lost 0 bases, with 12 bases spanning the gap. The CDR3 runs to 15 residues. CDR3 sequence reads: CATSVSGRSTDTQYF. CDR3 nucleotide sequence: TGTGCCACCAGCGTATCCGGACGTAGCACAGATACGCAGTATTTT.

The sample holds many counts of this clonotype. The chain joins TRBV28 to TRBJ2-1, with 11 positions matching TRBD1. The ends lost 7 bases at V and 3 bases at J; junction bases unmatched: 5. CDR3 length: 15 amino acids. Looked up from germline, CDR1 is MDHEN and CDR2 is SYDVKM. In DNA, the CDR3 is TGTGCCAGCACCACCGGGACAGGGGGCTACAATGAGCAGTTCTTC. Amino acid sequence: CASTTGTGGYNEQFF.

This clonotype was seen at least ten times. The chain joins TRBV20-1 to TRBJ2-7; 8 nucleotides line up with TRBD1. The CDR3 extends over 13 amino acids. With 6 bases clipped from V and 3 bases from J, the junction kept 7 bases outside the gene matches. Germline lookup yields CDR1 DFQATT and CDR2 SNEGSKA (reference sequence). DNA for the CDR3: TGCAGTGCCCAATCCGGACAGGGCTACGAGCAGTACTTC. The encoded protein is CSAQSGQGYEQYF.

CDR3 protein: CASSRYLGNQPQHF. The CDR3 DNA is TGTGCCAGCAGCCGGTATCTGGGGAATCAGCCCCAGCATTTT. The chain links TRBV2 to TRBJ1-5; D remains ambiguous. CDR1 is SNHLY, CDR2 FYNNEI, per germline. The length of the CDR3 is 14 residues. V dropped 6 bases and J dropped 4 bases, with 13 bases sitting between them.

The chain is built from TRBV6-2 or TRBV6-3 and TRBJ2-7; the match to TRBD2 covers 10 bases. From germline, CDR1 is MNHEY and CDR2 SVGEGT. The CDR3 totals 17 residues. V lost 2 bases, J lost 1 base, and 8 bases stayed unmatched. CDR3 nucleotide sequence: TGTGCCAGCAGTTACGACTCGCGACTAGCGGGTTCCTACGAGCAGTACTTC. Its protein product is CASSYDSRLAGSYEQYF.

The rearrangement joins TRBV5-4 to TRBJ2-3; TRBD1 is a possible D gene (6 bases). Germline CDR1 is SGHNT and CDR2 is YYREEE (reference sequence). V lost 2 bases to trimming and J lost 2 bases, with 15 bases between them. The CDR3 runs to 16 residues. The CDR3 DNA sequence: TGTGCCAGCAGCTTTCCTACCCCAGGGGCCACAGATACGCAGTATTTT. Protein sequence: CASSFPTPGATDTQYF.